A selection of T cell receptor beta chains follows, all from one sample in a study of blood T cell repertoires in COVID-19. Sequencing used immunoSEQ multiplex PCR; TCRdb keeps in-frame clones, though not all of them. The data show 200,000 to 250,000 clones, 80% seen once. The source material was peripheral blood. All receptors come from a woman in her 70s with acute or convalescent COVID-19. Both conserved end residues are part of each CDR3. Each record gives: clone size, D gene, J gene, V gene, CDR3 length, CDR3 DNA, CDR3 protein. A D gene is named only where the DNA matches it firmly. A row's size may be missing; if present it is once, few, many or a size class.

NA NA TRBJ2-2 TRBV19 14 TGTGCCAGTACTGGCGGGACGAACACCGGGGAGCTGTTTTTT CASTGGTNTGELFF
NA NA TRBJ2-7 TRBV7-2 14 TGTGCCAGCAGCTCACAGGGTAGCTCCTACGAGCAGTACTTC CASSSQGSSYEQYF
NA TRBD1 TRBJ1-2 TRBV28 14 TGTGCCAGCAGTTCCCTCGGGACAGACTATGGCTACACCTTC CASSSLGTDYGYTF
NA NA TRBJ2-7 TRBV9 15 TGTGCCAGCAGCGAACGGGCCTTAGCAGGAGGGGAGCAGTACTTC CASSERALAGGEQYF
few NA TRBJ2-2 TRBV3-1/TRBV3-2 16 TGTGCCAGCAGCCAACGGGGGGCTACAAACACCGGGGAGCTGTTTTTT CASSQRGATNTGELFF
NA NA TRBJ1-1 TRBV30 16 TGTGCCTGGAATCATTTAGGTTCAAGGGAGAACGCTGAAGCTTTCTTT CAWNHLGSRENAEAFF
NA TRBD2 TRBJ2-3 TRBV19 15 TGTGCCAGTAGTATAGAAAGGACTAGCGGAGATACGCAGTATTTT CASSIERTSGDTQYF
NA TRBD1 TRBJ2-2 TRBV7-8 15 TGTGCCAGCAGCCCGGGACAGGGGGAAGGCGGGGAGCTGTTTTTT CASSPGQGEGGELFF
NA NA TRBJ2-7 TRBV19 14 TGTGCCAGTAGTATTTCAGGTTATCCCTACGAGCAGTACTTC CASSISGYPYEQYF
NA NA TRBJ2-2 TRBV3-1/TRBV3-2 16 TGTGCCAGCAGCCAATTCTCTCCCTCGAACACCGGGGAGCTGTTTTTT CASSQFSPSNTGELFF
NA NA TRBJ1-4 TRBV19 13 TGTGCCAGTCAGGGGTTGTTGGCTGAAAAACTGTTTTTT CASQGLLAEKLFF
few NA TRBJ2-1 TRBV15 15 TGTGCCACCAGCAGAGATACAGGGGCGGGAAATGAGCAGTTCTTC CATSRDTGAGNEQFF
few NA TRBJ1-1 TRBV10-3 12 TGTGCCATCAGGGGCGGGAGCACTGAAGCTTTCTTT CAIRGGSTEAFF
NA NA TRBJ2-7 TRBV21-1 14 TGTGCCAGCAGCAACTGTGCAGGAACCTACGAGCAGTACTTC CASSNCAGTYEQYF
NA TRBD2 TRBJ2-4 TRBV28 17 TGTGCCAGCAGTTCAACTAGCGGGAGTATAGCCAAAAACATTCAGTACTTC CASSSTSGSIAKNIQYF
NA NA TRBJ2-1 TRBV10-3 14 TGTGCCATCAGTGAGTCCCCAAGACTCAATGAGCAGTTCTTC CAISESPRLNEQFF
NA NA TRBJ2-5 TRBV24-1 15 TGTGCCACCAGTGATTTCCGGGGGTTGGGAGAGACCCAGTACTTC CATSDFRGLGETQYF
NA NA TRBJ1-1 TRBV6-5 11 TGTGCCAGCAGCTCCCCCACTGAAGCTTTCTTT CASSSPTEAFF
NA TRBD2 TRBJ2-1 TRBV28 16 TGTGCCAGCAGGCAAATAGCGGGAGGGTCCGTCCATGAGCAGTTCTTC CASRQIAGGSVHEQFF
NA NA TRBJ1-4 TRBV5-1 14 TGCGCCAGCAGCTTCCAGGGACATGGGGAAAAACTGTTTTTT CASSFQGHGEKLFF
NA NA TRBJ2-2 TRBV7-3 14 TGTGCCAGCAAATTAGAAGGGGACACCGGGGAGCTGTTTTTT CASKLEGDTGELFF
NA NA TRBJ1-3 TRBV5-5 15 TGTGCCAGCAGCTTGGGGTCTACCTCTGGAAACACCATATATTTT CASSLGSTSGNTIYF
NA NA TRBJ1-2 TRBV30 13 TGTGCCTGGAGTCCCGACAGAAACTATGGCTACACCTTC CAWSPDRNYGYTF
NA NA TRBJ2-7 TRBV9 13 TGTGCCAGCAGCCCAGGGGTCGGATACGAGCAGTACTTC CASSPGVGYEQYF
NA NA TRBJ1-4 TRBV6-1 14 TGTGCCAGCAGTGAAGATGGGGGGGCCGAAAAACTGTTTTTT CASSEDGGAEKLFF
NA TRBD1 TRBJ1-4 TRBV4-1 14 TGCGCCAGCAGCCAAACAGGGGATAAAGAAAAACTGTTTTTT CASSQTGDKEKLFF
NA TRBD1 TRBJ1-5 TRBV5-6 14 TGTGCCAGCAGCAGAAGACAGGGTCATCAGCCCCAGCATTTT CASSRRQGHQPQHF
NA NA TRBJ1-1 TRBV5-1 15 TGCGCCAGCAGCGAGACAGGAGGAAGGGACACTGAAGCTTTCTTT CASSETGGRDTEAFF
few TRBD1 TRBJ2-5 TRBV2 14 TGTGCCAGCAGACAAGACAGGGTGGGAGAGACCCAGTACTTC CASRQDRVGETQYF
NA NA TRBJ2-3 TRBV29-1 14 TGCAGCGTTGAACCACGGGACTTGGAGGATACGCAGTATTTT CSVEPRDLEDTQYF
NA TRBD2 TRBJ2-7 TRBV18 16 TGTGCCAGCTCACCGCTTTCTAGCGGTTCCTCCTACGAGCAGTACTTC CASSPLSSGSSYEQYF
NA NA TRBJ2-7 TRBV16 14 TGTGCCAGCAGCCGAGCTAGCGAACCCTACGAGCAGTACTTC CASSRASEPYEQYF
NA TRBD1 TRBJ2-7 TRBV2 14 TGTGCCAGCAGTAGACAGGGAGAGGCCTACGAGCAGTACTTC CASSRQGEAYEQYF
few NA TRBJ1-5 TRBV27 13 TGTGCCAGCAGACCGGACAGAAATCAGCCCCAGCATTTT CASRPDRNQPQHF
NA TRBD1 TRBJ1-1 TRBV3-1/TRBV3-2 15 TGTGCCAGCAGTCTCTGGACAGGGGGAAGAACTGAAGCTTTCTTT CASSLWTGGRTEAFF
NA TRBD1 TRBJ1-2 TRBV3-1/TRBV3-2 16 TGTGCCAGCAGCCAAGGGACAGGCCGTTATAACTATGGCTACACCTTC CASSQGTGRYNYGYTF
NA TRBD2 TRBJ2-2 TRBV18 15 TGTGCCAGTGCCGGACTAGCGGGAGAAACCGGGGAGCTGTTTTTT CASAGLAGETGELFF
NA TRBD2 TRBJ2-1 TRBV27 16 TGTGCCAGCAGTCGACAGGGACTAGCGGGAGTGAATGAGCAGTTCTTC CASSRQGLAGVNEQFF
NA TRBD1 TRBJ2-1 TRBV24-1 15 TGTGCCACCAGTGACCCCGGGACAGGGTCTGTTGAGCAGTTCTTC CATSDPGTGSVEQFF
NA TRBD1 TRBJ1-5 TRBV30 14 TGTGCCTGGACCGGGACAGCCTCCAATCAGCCCCAGCATTTT CAWTGTASNQPQHF
few NA TRBJ1-1 TRBV27 17 TGTGCCAGCAGTTTATCCAGCTGGGGCAGGAGGAACACTGAAGCTTTCTTT CASSLSSWGRRNTEAFF
NA NA TRBJ2-1 TRBV6-2/TRBV6-3 12 TGTGCCAGCAGCCGCCGGTACAATGAGCAGTTCTTC CASSRRYNEQFF
few TRBD2 TRBJ2-7 TRBV2 15 TGTGCCAGCAGACATGGGACCTCGGGGGGCTACGAGCAGTACTTC CASRHGTSGGYEQYF
NA NA TRBJ2-7 TRBV20-1 12 TGCAGTGCTAGTTCCGAGAACTACGAGCAGTACTTC CSASSENYEQYF
NA TRBD1 TRBJ1-1 TRBV4-2 18 TGTGCCAGCAGCCAACCCCTCAGACAGACAGGGTCTGGGACTGAAGCTTTCTTT CASSQPLRQTGSGTEAFF
NA TRBD2 TRBJ2-3 TRBV4-2 17 TGTGCCAGCAGCGACCGATGGACTAGCGGGAGCACAGATACGCAGTATTTT CASSDRWTSGSTDTQYF
NA NA TRBJ1-4 TRBV3-1/TRBV3-2 16 TGTGCCAGCAGCCTTTTCCTTACGGCAACTAATGAAAAACTGTTTTTT CASSLFLTATNEKLFF
NA NA TRBJ1-2 TRBV6-6 14 TGTGCCAGCAGTTACTCGCCAGGGGTGCATGGCTACACCTTC CASSYSPGVHGYTF
NA NA TRBJ2-7 TRBV18 13 TGTGCCAGCTCACCAGGCGACACCTACGAGCAGTACTTC CASSPGDTYEQYF
NA TRBD2 TRBJ2-1 TRBV6-5 15 TGTGCCAGCAGTCGCACTAGCGGGGCCTACAATGAGCAGTTCTTC CASSRTSGAYNEQFF
NA TRBD1 TRBJ1-2 TRBV24-1 15 TGTGCCACCAGTGATAGGTGGCAGGGGGCCCATGGCTACACCTTC CATSDRWQGAHGYTF
NA NA TRBJ1-1 TRBV5-5 15 TGTGCCAGCAGCACTCAGGACTCGGTGAACACTGAAGCTTTCTTT CASSTQDSVNTEAFF
once NA TRBJ2-3 TRBV6-4 16 TGTGCCAGCAGTGACGTAGGCGGAGAAGGCTCAGATACGCAGTATTTT CASSDVGGEGSDTQYF
NA TRBD2 TRBJ2-3 TRBV19 15 TGTGCCACCCAACAGACTAGCGGAGACACAGATACGCAGTATTTT CATQQTSGDTDTQYF
NA TRBD1 TRBJ1-1 TRBV30 13 TGTGCCTGGACCAGGGCCACAGGGGATTGGGCTTTCTTT CAWTRATGDWAFF
NA NA TRBJ1-5 TRBV9 15 TGTGCCAGCAGCGTAGTAGGAGATAGCAATCAGCCCCAGCATTTT CASSVVGDSNQPQHF
NA TRBD1 TRBJ2-1 TRBV5-1 16 TGCGCCAGCATAACCCGGCCCGGGACAGGGGGGAATGAGCAGTTCTTC CASITRPGTGGNEQFF
few NA TRBJ1-1 TRBV5-4 15 TGTGCCAGCAGCTTGGGGGGCCCCATGAACACTGAAGCTTTCTTT CASSLGGPMNTEAFF
NA NA TRBJ2-7 TRBV5-4 16 TGTGCCAGCAGCTTGGGGAGCCAAAAGGGGACCTACGAGCAGTACTTC CASSLGSQKGTYEQYF